A selection of T cell receptor beta chains follows, all from one sample in a study of blood T cell repertoires in COVID-19. The protocol was immunoSEQ multiplex PCR, while the TCRdb copy is restricted to in-frame clones and leaves out a portion. The repertoire holds just over 250,000 clones, with roughly 86% as singletons. The sequenced material came from peripheral blood. Receptors originate from a man aged 40-50 years who had recovered from COVID-19. CDR3s include the opening cysteine and the closing phenylalanine or tryptophan. A D gene is named only where the DNA matches it firmly. Clone size is stated in some rows and not others, as once, few, many or a class when expanded.

>TRBV6-6|TRBD1|TRBJ2-7|.
CASSEDGQDYEQYF
TGTGCCAGCAGCGAAGACGGACAGGACTACGAGCAGTACTTC
>TRBV5-4|TRBD1|TRBJ1-2|.
CASSRSAGDSPNYGYTF
TGTGCCAGCAGCCGAAGCGCCGGGGACAGCCCTAACTATGGCTACACCTTC
>TRBV11-2|TRBD2|TRBJ2-2|.
CASSSRRETGELFF
TGTGCCAGCAGCTCAAGGCGGGAGACCGGGGAGCTGTTTTTT
>TRBV4-3|.|TRBJ2-3|.
CASSQVGGDGTDTQYF
TGCGCCAGCAGCCAAGTAGGGGGAGACGGCACAGATACGCAGTATTTT
>TRBV29-1|TRBD2|TRBJ2-3|.
CSVERASGFTDTQYF
TGCAGCGTTGAACGGGCTAGCGGATTCACAGATACGCAGTATTTT
>TRBV2|.|TRBJ1-2|.
CASSETLGGPKGYTF
TGTGCCAGCAGTGAAACCCTTGGAGGGCCAAAAGGCTACACCTTC
>TRBV9|TRBD2|TRBJ2-7|.
CASSEGTGGSYEQYF
TGTGCCAGCAGCGAAGGGACGGGGGGATCCTACGAGCAGTACTTC
>TRBV5-1|TRBD1|TRBJ2-7|.
CASSLHLKSDRGPSYEQYF
TGCGCCAGCAGCTTACACCTTAAGAGCGACAGGGGGCCTTCCTACGAGCAGTACTTC
>TRBV2|.|TRBJ2-3|.
CASRTRDTQYF
TGTGCCAGCAGAACTAGGGATACGCAGTATTTT
>TRBV7-9|.|TRBJ2-1|.
CASSFPLLSGQANEQFF
TGTGCCAGCAGCTTCCCCCTGCTAAGCGGGCAAGCCAATGAGCAGTTCTTC
>TRBV7-6|TRBD2|TRBJ2-1|once
CASSLARGGNLMNEQFF
TGTGCCAGCAGCTTAGCGCGGGGGGGCAACCTGATGAATGAGCAGTTCTTC
>TRBV7-2|.|TRBJ1-5|few
CASSFGGGSNQPQHF
TGTGCCAGCAGCTTTGGAGGCGGTAGCAATCAGCCCCAGCATTTT
>TRBV6-6|TRBD1|TRBJ1-1|.
CATKWTGTNTEAFF
TGTGCCACCAAATGGACAGGGACAAACACTGAAGCTTTCTTT
>TRBV27|.|TRBJ1-1|.
CASSWGGNTEAFF
TGTGCCAGCAGTTGGGGCGGAAACACTGAAGCTTTCTTT
>TRBV5-4|.|TRBJ2-1|.
CASSLTLGEQFF
TGTGCCAGCAGCCTCACCCTCGGTGAGCAGTTCTTC
>TRBV19|TRBD1|TRBJ2-5|.
CASSIGGTGRQETQYF
TGTGCCAGTAGTATAGGGGGGACAGGGAGACAAGAGACCCAGTACTTC
>TRBV4-2|.|TRBJ2-1|.
CASSQVKRISSYNEQFF
TGTGCCAGCAGCCAAGTAAAGCGGATAAGCTCCTACAATGAGCAGTTCTTC
>TRBV5-1|TRBD1|TRBJ2-7|.
CASSLGALGQRYEQYF
TGCGCCAGCAGCTTGGGGGCATTGGGACAGAGATACGAGCAGTACTTC
>TRBV7-9|TRBD1|TRBJ1-1|once
CASSPYGQGNTEAFF
TGTGCCAGCAGCCCCTACGGACAGGGGAACACTGAAGCTTTCTTT
>TRBV20-1|TRBD2|TRBJ2-1|few
CSASLLADNEQFF
TGCAGTGCTAGTCTCCTAGCGGACAATGAGCAGTTCTTC
>TRBV7-6|.|TRBJ2-1|.
CASSLQERTEQFF
TGTGCCAGCAGCCTTCAGGAGAGGACAGAGCAGTTCTTC
>TRBV18|TRBD1|TRBJ2-7|.
CASSGQGATNEQYF
TGTGCCAGCTCAGGGCAGGGGGCAACCAACGAGCAGTACTTC
>TRBV6-4|.|TRBJ2-2|.
CASSDSLTGELFF
TGTGCCAGCAGTGACTCCTTGACCGGGGAGCTGTTTTTT
>TRBV24-1|TRBD1|TRBJ2-1|.
CATSEPGTGGHNEQFF
TGTGCCACCAGTGAACCCGGGACAGGGGGCCACAATGAGCAGTTCTTC
>TRBV27|TRBD2|TRBJ2-5|.
CASSLGGGYQETQYF
TGTGCCAGCAGTTTGGGCGGGGGGTACCAAGAGACCCAGTACTTC
>TRBV28|TRBD1|TRBJ2-7|.
CASWAGGYEQYF
TGTGCCAGCTGGGCAGGGGGCTACGAGCAGTACTTC
>TRBV9|TRBD2|TRBJ2-1|.
CASSVRAGGPYNEQFF
TGTGCCAGCAGCGTACGGGCGGGAGGGCCCTACAATGAGCAGTTCTTC
>TRBV25-1|TRBD1|TRBJ1-6|few
CASRSRDRGLSGISPLHF
TGTGCCAGCAGGAGCCGGGACAGGGGGCTCTCAGGGATTTCACCCCTCCACTTT